Many counts were recorded for the clone carrying this T cell receptor (beta chain). Its matching antigen is unknown. This sample was taken from a study of neurological immune-mediated disorders. cDNA was made by 5'RACE with 10-nucleotide random UMIs. In TCRdb, the 5' RACE reads were re-called with MiXCR into one record per CDR3 protein. Among 40,000 or so distinct CDR3 sequences listed, roughly 2.5% were seen once. Whole-study results and caveats: None of the CDR3 amino acid sequences of expanded clones were shared across subjects, and this suggested private repertoires in all groups. Any association between clinical or MRI features and the multiple sclerosis repertoire cluster was absent.

The CDR3 contains 14 residues. The V and J ends lost 1 base and 1 base respectively, with 6 bases between them. CDR1 and CDR2 from the germline V gene are LGHDT and YNNKEL (reference sequence). V and J are TRBV3-1 and TRBJ2-3; D unresolved. Sequencing was performed on PBMCs. The source of this sequence is a man aged 30 to 45 with multiple sclerosis. CDR3 sequence: CASSQVARTDTQYF. CDR3 coding DNA: TGTGCCAGCAGCCAAGTGGCTCGCACAGATACGCAGTATTTT.